Many counts were recorded for the clone carrying this TCR beta chain. Its antigen is unidentified. This sample was included in a study of identical twins. Germline-derived CDR1 and CDR2 are SGHRS and YFSETQ. The ends were cut back, 1 base at V and 1 base at J, with 10 bases in the middle. The CDR3 totals 15 residues. General study points: For zero-insertion analyses, partial confounding could come from invariant MAIT and iNKT cells. Models, which agreed with sharing between unrelated individuals, nonetheless underestimated the out-of-frame TCR alpha sharing seen in monozygotic twins. Insertions were reduced in abundant cord blood beta clonotypes but not in memory repertoires.

TCRdb re-called the 5' RACE reads with MiXCR, one entry per CDR3 protein. Among a few hundred thousand distinct CDR3 sequences listed, approximately 10% were seen once. The sequenced sample was memory T cells sorted from blood. The TCR sequence derives from a man aged 45-60 years in good health. The chain recombines TRBV5-1 with TRBJ2-3, with D hard to call. The CDR3 is CASSLMMTRTDTQYF. DNA for the CDR3: TGCGCCAGCAGCTTGATGATGACCCGCACAGATACGCAGTATTTT.